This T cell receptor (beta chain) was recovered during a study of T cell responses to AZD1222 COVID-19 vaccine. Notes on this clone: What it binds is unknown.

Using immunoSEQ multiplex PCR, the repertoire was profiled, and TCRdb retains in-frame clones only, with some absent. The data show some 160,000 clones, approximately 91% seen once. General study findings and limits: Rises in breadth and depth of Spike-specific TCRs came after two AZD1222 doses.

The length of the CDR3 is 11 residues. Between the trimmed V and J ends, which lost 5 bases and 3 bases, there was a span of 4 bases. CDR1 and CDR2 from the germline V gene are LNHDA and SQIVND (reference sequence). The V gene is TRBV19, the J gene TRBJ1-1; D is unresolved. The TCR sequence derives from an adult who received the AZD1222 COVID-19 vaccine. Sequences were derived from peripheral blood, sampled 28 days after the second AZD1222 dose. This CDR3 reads CASSRDTEAFF. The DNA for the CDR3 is TGTGCCAGTAGTCGGGACACTGAAGCTTTCTTT.